Following are 19 T cell receptor beta chains from one sample sequenced in a study of human T cells and chemical hapten exposure (dated by TCRdb to 2020 to 2022). In the paper's terms, the time point label means: patch test 2, 6 weeks after DPC sensitization. Per the publication, the treatment or condition label means: therapeutic diphenylcyclopropenone sensitization with weekly scalp DPC. Receptors were amplified or captured by RACE. The sample was run on a NextSeq 500. TCRdb handled the public reads itself, with Q25 trimming in fastp and clone calling in MiXCR, and kept productive beta chains. Rows merge per CDR3 protein into single entries with the most common DNA and genes. The sample data list 75,000 to 95,000 distinct CDR3 sequences, and roughly 9.6% of these were observed just once. The top ten clones comprise roughly 2.2% of the sample. This specimen was whole blood, taken in connection with sensitization to the hapten diphenylcyclopropenone (DPC). The receptors originated from a man aged 40-49 years with alopecia areata. Some clones in this sample may be carry-over from other donors' samples.

The chain uses TRBV27 and TRBJ2-6; 7 bases are a match to TRBD1. Germline V CDR1 and CDR2: MNHEY, SMNVEV (reference sequence). The length of the CDR3 is 16 residues. V was pared by 6 bases and J by 5 bases, with 10 bases of the junction left unmatched. As DNA, the CDR3 is TGTGCCAGCAGCGTAGGGGGCCTCATAAGGGCCAACGTCCTGACTTTC. Translating gives CASSVGGLIRANVLTF.

The chain employs TRBV27 and TRBJ1-1; no clear D. CDR1 MNHEY and CDR2 SMNVEV come from the germline V gene (reference sequence). V dropped 1 base and J dropped 4 bases, with 13 bases sitting between them. This CDR3 has 15 amino acids. CDR3 amino acids: CASSLYTRSGTEAFF. CDR3 coding DNA: TGTGCCAGCAGTTTATACACGAGGTCCGGCACTGAAGCTTTCTTT.

The chain is built from TRBV29-1 and TRBJ2-2; 7 bases line up with TRBD1. The V and J ends lost 4 bases and 4 bases, in that order; junction bases with no gene match: 3. There are 13 residues in the CDR3. Per germline, CDR1 SQVTM and CDR2 ANQGSEA. CDR3 amino acids: CSVVGDSTGELFF. The CDR3 coding sequence is TGCAGCGTTGTAGGGGACAGCACCGGGGAGCTGTTTTTT.

This clonotype was seen more than once but under ten times. The chain combines TRBV6-2 or TRBV6-3 with TRBJ2-1, with 10 bases lining up with TRBD1. This CDR3 comprises 14 residues. Trimming at V came to 6 bases and at J to 7 bases, leaving 6 bases not matched to a gene. The germline gives CDR1 MNHEY, CDR2 SVGEGT. CDR3 in DNA: TGTGCCAGCAGAAAGGGACAGGGGTTGAATGAGCAGTTCTTC. Amino acids: CASRKGQGLNEQFF.

J is TRBJ2-2 and V is TRBV3-1; D possibly corresponds to TRBD1 (6 bases). Germline CDR1 is LGHDT and CDR2 is YNNKEL (reference sequence). This CDR3 comprises 15 residues. V was pared by 1 base and J by 6 bases, with 12 bases between. This CDR3 reads CASSQVQGSAGELFF. The CDR3 coding sequence is TGTGCCAGCAGCCAAGTGCAGGGGAGCGCCGGGGAGCTGTTTTTT.

This clonotype was seen many times. The chain links TRBV12-3 or TRBV12-4 to TRBJ2-5; no definite D call. The ends were cut back, 3 bases at V and 1 base at J, with 9 bases in the middle. The CDR3 is made up of 14 amino acids. The CDR3 region is CASSFGSFQETQYF. CDR3 DNA sequence: TGTGCCAGCAGTTTCGGCTCATTCCAAGAGACCCAGTACTTC.

This clonotype showed up many times. The chain links TRBV12-3 or TRBV12-4 to TRBJ1-2, with 7 nucleotides matching TRBD1. J lost 6 bases, V lost 10 bases, and 11 bases had no gene match. The CDR3 sequence is 13 residues long. CDR3 sequence (DNA): TGTGCCATCGTAGACAGGGAAAAGGATGGCTACACCTTC. Its translation is CAIVDREKDGYTF.

The V and J genes are TRBV3-1 and TRBJ1-1, with D perhaps TRBD1 (5 bases). This CDR3 comprises 16 residues. With 0 bases removed from V and 8 bases from J, the gap between germline ends came to 19 bases. Germline lookup yields CDR1 LGHDT and CDR2 YNNKEL (reference sequence). CDR3 coding DNA: TGTGCCAGCAGCCAAGAAGGATGGCAGGGCAGGAGAGAAGCTTTCTTT. Translation: CASSQEGWQGRREAFF.

This clonotype occurred many times. This chain uses TRBV24-1 with TRBJ1-6; D is undetermined. Per the germline V gene, CDR1 is KGHDR and CDR2 is SFDVKD. The CDR3 length is 17 residues. Trimming cost V 4 bases and J 8 bases, with 20 bases left between them. The CDR3 here is CATSERTQDGEHSPLHF. CDR3 sequence (DNA): TGTGCCACCAGTGAGCGGACCCAGGACGGTGAGCATTCACCCCTCCACTTT.

This clonotype was observed a few times. V usage is TRBV10-3 and J usage is TRBJ2-1, with D perhaps TRBD1 or TRBD2 (5 bases each). The CDR3 is made up of 18 amino acids. Germline CDR1 is ENHRY and CDR2 is SYGVKD. Trimming removed 7 bases at V and 0 bases at J, with 22 bases between. The DNA for the CDR3 is TGTGCCATCAAAACGGCCGGGGCCGGACTCGACTCCTACAATGAGCAGTTCTTC. Amino acids: CAIKTAGAGLDSYNEQFF.

This sequence joins TRBV12-3 or TRBV12-4 and TRBJ1-1; D ambiguous. CDR3 length equals 14 residues. Deletions cut 4 bases from V and 3 bases from J, with 12 bases between. This chain's CDR3 is CASSSSGTYTEAFF. The DNA for the CDR3 is TGTGCCAGCAGTTCGTCGGGCACCTACACTGAAGCTTTCTTT.

The sample holds a few counts of this clonotype. The rearrangement uses TRBV7-2 and TRBJ2-1; D uncertain. Germline loops: CDR1 SGHTA, CDR2 FQGNSA. The ends were cut back, 2 bases at V and 10 bases at J, with 12 bases in the middle. The CDR3 extends over 13 amino acids. The CDR3 is CASSLYRIGEQFF. The CDR3 DNA reads TGTGCCAGCAGCTTATACCGGATTGGAGAGCAGTTCTTC.

This chain uses TRBV19 with TRBJ2-4; a possible D gene is TRBD2 (6 bases). There are 13 residues in the CDR3. Germline CDR1 reads LNHDA; CDR2 reads SQIVND (reference sequence). V was cut by 1 base and J by 8 bases, with 9 bases left in between. The CDR3 coding sequence is TGTGCCAGTAGTATAGGCAGGGAGGACATTCAGTACTTC. As protein: CASSIGREDIQYF.

There are many counts of this clonotype. The gene calls are TRBV7-2 and TRBJ2-3; a possible D gene is TRBD2 (5 bases). The germline V and J ends were trimmed by 6 bases and 5 bases, with 15 bases remaining between them. Germline V gene sequence: CDR1 SGHTA, CDR2 FQGNSA. This CDR3 has 14 residues. CDR3 DNA: TGTGCCAGCAGACCGTTTGCGGGCCTAGATACGCAGTATTTT. This codes for CASRPFAGLDTQYF.

The CDR3 sequence: CASSQEEGTGELFF. CDR3 in DNA: TGTGCCAGCAGCCAAGAAGAAGGGACCGGGGAGCTGTTTTTT. This chain joins TRBV14 and TRBJ2-2; D not resolved. Germline lookup yields CDR1 SGHDN and CDR2 FVKESK. The V end lost 0 bases, the J end lost 5 bases, and 7 bases lay between the germline ends. This CDR3 spans 14 amino acids.

J is TRBJ1-6 and V is TRBV18; D call uncertain. This CDR3 has 15 residues. The germline V gene has CDR1 KGHSH and CDR2 LQKENI. V dropped 3 bases and J dropped 5 bases, with 11 bases sitting between them. In DNA form, the CDR3 reads TGTGCCAGCTCACCGATGGGCCTCCATAATTCACCCCTCCACTTT. Translation gives CASSPMGLHNSPLHF.

V usage is TRBV3-1 and J usage is TRBJ2-7; either TRBD1 or TRBD2 may fit D (6 bases each). The CDR3 has 13 residues. Germline V gene sequence: CDR1 LGHDT, CDR2 YNNKEL (reference sequence). V was shortened by 3 bases and J by 7 bases, with 13 bases between the two germline ends. The CDR3 region is CASSQRGQGEQYV. CDR3 DNA: TGTGCCAGCAGCCAGCGGGGTCAGGGGGAGCAGTACGTC.

CDR3 nucleotides: TGTGCCAGCCAGTCAAAACACGGGGGCGCCGGGTCCTACGAGCAGTACGTC. Amino acids: CASQSKHGGAGSYEQYV. The V gene is TRBV6-6, the J gene TRBJ2-7, with D perhaps TRBD1 or TRBD2 (6 bases each). Germline values: CDR1 MNHNY, CDR2 SVGAGI (reference sequence). Trimming took 8 bases from V and 1 from J, leaving 24 bases between them. There are 17 residues in the CDR3.

The sample holds many counts of this clonotype. This chain connects TRBV2 to TRBJ2-1, with D perhaps matching TRBD2 (6 bases). The CDR3 totals 13 residues. V was cut by 4 bases and J by 6 bases, with 10 bases left in between. Germline V gene sequence: CDR1 SNHLY, CDR2 FYNNEI. CDR3 in amino acids: CASSGDLGNEQFF. CDR3 bases: TGTGCCAGCAGTGGGGACTTAGGCAATGAGCAGTTCTTC.